A selection of T cell receptor beta chains follows, all from one sample in a study of blood T cell repertoires in COVID-19. Sequenced by immunoSEQ multiplex PCR; TCRdb stores in-frame clones only, minus some. The sample shows some 72,000 clones, about nine tenths of them seen only once. The material sequenced was peripheral blood. Every receptor here comes from a man in his fifties or sixties with active or convalescent COVID-19. Each CDR3 is given with its conserved first and last residue. A D gene is named only where the DNA matches it firmly. Rows may omit the clone size; those that give it use once, few, many or a size class.

size	V	D	J	CDR3	DNA
.	TRBV5-5	TRBD1	TRBJ2-5	CASSLWGTGGSKTQYF	TGTGCCAGCAGCTTGTGGGGGACAGGGGGCTCCAAGACCCAGTACTTC
.	TRBV18	TRBD1	TRBJ1-2	CASSTTGGELYGYTF	TGTGCCAGCTCAACGACAGGGGGCGAGCTCTATGGCTACACCTTC
.	TRBV28	.	TRBJ1-2	CASTSFYGYTF	TGTGCCAGCACTTCGTTCTATGGCTACACCTTC
few	TRBV6-6	.	TRBJ2-4	CASSLERRTQAKNIQYF	TGTGCCAGCAGTCTGGAACGACGGACTCAAGCCAAAAACATTCAGTACTTC
.	TRBV18	TRBD2	TRBJ2-3	CASSPKTSGRTDTQYF	TGTGCCAGCTCACCTAAGACTAGCGGCCGCACAGATACGCAGTATTTT
.	TRBV11-2	.	TRBJ1-3	CASSLGPRGAGNTIYF	TGTGCCAGCAGCTTAGGCCCCAGGGGCGCTGGAAACACCATATATTTT
.	TRBV6-6	.	TRBJ2-3	CASRRSTDTQYF	TGTGCCAGCAGGCGTAGCACAGATACGCAGTATTTT
.	TRBV11-3	TRBD1	TRBJ2-3	CASSSGQGASYTDTQYF	TGTGCCAGCAGCTCCGGACAGGGGGCATCCTACACAGATACGCAGTATTTT
.	TRBV29-1	TRBD1	TRBJ1-3	CSVGQGSYSGNTIYF	TGCAGCGTTGGACAGGGATCCTACTCTGGAAACACCATATATTTT
.	TRBV3-1/TRBV3-2	TRBD1	TRBJ1-1	CASSRQVAGGRMNTEAFF	TGTGCCAGCAGCCGACAGGTTGCAGGGGGACGGATGAACACTGAAGCTTTCTTT
.	TRBV21-1	.	TRBJ1-4	CASRGTGANEKLFF	TGTGCCAGCAGGGGGACAGGGGCAAATGAAAAACTGTTTTTT
few	TRBV10-2	TRBD2	TRBJ2-3	CASSESLAGGASTDTQYF	TGCGCCAGCAGTGAGTCCCTAGCGGGGGGGGCTTCCACAGATACGCAGTATTTT
.	TRBV5-6	TRBD1	TRBJ2-2	CASSLKGTGGSGELFF	TGTGCCAGCAGCCTAAAGGGGACAGGGGGCTCCGGGGAGCTGTTTTTT
.	TRBV3-1/TRBV3-2	.	TRBJ1-1	CASTRGGANTEAFF	TGTGCCAGCACCCGGGGCGGGGCGAACACTGAAGCTTTCTTT
.	TRBV29-1	.	TRBJ1-2	CSVDYEGANYGYTF	TGCAGCGTTGATTACGAGGGAGCTAACTATGGCTACACCTTC